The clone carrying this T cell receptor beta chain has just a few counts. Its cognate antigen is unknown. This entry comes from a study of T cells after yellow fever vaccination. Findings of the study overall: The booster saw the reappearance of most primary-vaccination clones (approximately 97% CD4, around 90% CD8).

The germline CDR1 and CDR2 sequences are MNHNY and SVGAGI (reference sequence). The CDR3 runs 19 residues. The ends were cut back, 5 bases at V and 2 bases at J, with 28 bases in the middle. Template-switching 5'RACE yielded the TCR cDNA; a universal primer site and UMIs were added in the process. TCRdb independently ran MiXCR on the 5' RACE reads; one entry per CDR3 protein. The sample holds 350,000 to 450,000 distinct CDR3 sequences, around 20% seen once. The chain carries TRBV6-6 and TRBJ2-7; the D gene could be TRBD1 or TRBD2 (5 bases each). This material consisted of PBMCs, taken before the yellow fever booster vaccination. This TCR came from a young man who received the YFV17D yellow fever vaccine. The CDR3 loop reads CASSPTLPTRDQGTYEQYF. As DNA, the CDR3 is TGTGCCAGCAGTCCTACGCTCCCAACCCGGGATCAGGGAACCTACGAGCAGTACTTC.